This entry lists 26 T cell receptor beta chains sequenced from one sample in a study of blood T cells in healthy people across ages. Alongside a J-beta primer mix, a sample-barcoded 5' primer served in a second PCR lasting about 6 to 12 cycles. MiXCR was run by TCRdb on the 5' RACE reads, yielding one entry per CDR3 protein. The sample includes roughly 1,700,000 distinct CDR3 sequences, 28% of them seen just once. Sequenced material: blood. The receptors were gathered from a woman in her twenties or thirties in good health.

The rearrangement links TRBV19 to TRBJ2-7; perhaps TRBD1 as D (6 bases). Trimming removed 1 base at V and 2 bases at J, with 12 bases between. This CDR3 has 15 amino acids. Looked up from germline, CDR1 is LNHDA and CDR2 is SQIVND (reference sequence). The CDR3 DNA is TGTGCCAGTAGTATAGTCGGGACATCTGCCTACGAGCAGTACTTC. This sequence encodes CASSIVGTSAYEQYF.

As for this clonotype: Being one base from a much bigger clone, this may be a read error. The DNA for the CDR3 is TGCGCCAGCAGCCGGGGAGCTGAGACAGGGGTATTAGGGACCCAGTACTTC. Translation gives CASSRGAETGVLGTQYF. This chain links TRBV4-3 with TRBJ2-5; 8 nucleotides match TRBD1. With V trimmed by 4 bases and J by 7 bases, 17 bases remained unmatched. The CDR3 contains 17 residues. Germline lookup yields CDR1 LGHNA and CDR2 YSLEER.

The chain couples TRBV11-2 to TRBJ2-1, with a tentative D call TRBD2 (7 bases). The CDR3 contains 15 residues. Germline V gene sequence: CDR1 SGHAT, CDR2 FQNNGV. Trimming took 6 bases from V and 6 from J, leaving 18 bases between them. The chain's CDR3 is CASSLSGGAFNEQFF. CDR3 nucleotides: TGTGCCAGCAGTCTTAGTGGGGGGGCCTTCAATGAGCAGTTCTTC.

The gene calls are TRBV7-2 and TRBJ2-5; 8 bases map to TRBD2. The V segment lost 1 base and the J segment 4 bases; nucleotides outside the gene matches: 8. Germline CDR1 SGHTA, CDR2 FQGNSA. The CDR3 is made up of 16 amino acids. In DNA, the CDR3 is TGTGCCAGCAGCTTAGAAGTTCGAGCGGGGGCAGAGACCCAGTACTTC. Translated, it gives CASSLEVRAGAETQYF.

The table lists this clonotype with many counts. The gene calls are TRBV25-1 and TRBJ2-1; 9 bases line up with TRBD1. The V gene's germline CDR1 is MGHDK and CDR2 SYGVNS. The CDR3 length is 15 residues. V was clipped by 2 bases and J by 9 bases; unmatched bases: 8. This CDR3 reads CASSEGGTGSGEQFF. Written as DNA, the CDR3 is TGTGCCAGCAGTGAAGGTGGGACAGGGAGTGGTGAGCAGTTCTTC.

This clonotype occurred a few times. This chain links TRBV20-1 with TRBJ2-7; 8 bases line up with TRBD1. Germline loops: CDR1 DFQATT, CDR2 SNEGSKA (reference sequence). V shed 5 bases, J shed 0 bases, and the junction held 6 bases outside the gene matches. The CDR3 length is 14 residues. This chain's CDR3 is CSALGTGYSYEQYF. CDR3 DNA: TGCAGTGCTCTCGGGACAGGATACTCCTACGAGCAGTACTTC.

V usage is TRBV2 and J usage is TRBJ1-3; D call uncertain. CDR3 length equals 13 residues. With 7 bases removed from V and 0 bases from J, the gap between germline ends came to 7 bases. CDR1 and CDR2 (germline): SNHLY, FYNNEI. CDR3 DNA sequence: TGTGCCAGCACATGGGTCTCTGGAAACACCATATATTTT. As protein: CASTWVSGNTIYF.

The chain is built from TRBV20-1 and TRBJ2-7; D unclear. CDR3 length: 13 amino acids. The V end was cut by 0 bases, the J end by 0 bases, with 6 bases between. The germline V gene encodes CDR1 DFQATT and CDR2 SNEGSKA (reference sequence). The CDR3, as DNA: TGCAGTGCTAGAGATGAGCTCTCCTACGAGCAGTACTTC. Translated: CSARDELSYEQYF.

This clonotype came up many times. The chain employs TRBV7-2 and TRBJ2-7, with D perhaps matching TRBD2 (5 bases). The V gene's germline CDR1 is SGHTA and CDR2 FQGNSA. V lost 2 bases and J lost 5, with 10 bases in between. CDR3 length: 13 residues. The CDR3 coding sequence is TGTGCCAGCAGCTTACCCCGGACTCACGAGCAGTACTTC. Translation: CASSLPRTHEQYF. Full variable domain (missing parts from reference TRBV7-2 and TRBJ2-7): GAGVSQSPSNKVTEKGKDVELRCDPISGHTALYWYRQSLGQGLEFLIYFQGNSAPDKSGLPSDRFSAERTGGSVSTLTIQRTQQEDSAVYLCASSLPRTHEQYFGPGTRLTVT.

As concerns this clonotype: Since a much larger clone is just one base distant, this may be a read error. The chain joins TRBV11-2 to TRBJ2-1; no clear D gene. CDR3 length equals 16 residues. Germline V CDR1 and CDR2: SGHAT, FQNNGV. The CDR3 loop reads CANSSRSSGPYNEQFF. The CDR3 bases are TGTGCCAACAGCTCAAGGAGTTCGGGTCCCTACAATGAGCAGTTCTTC.

This clonotype was seen a few times. This chain joins TRBV29-1 and TRBJ2-7; D is unresolved. Germline V gene sequence: CDR1 SQVTM, CDR2 ANQGSEA. V shed 4 bases and J shed 1 base, with 11 bases lying between them. The CDR3 has 13 amino acids. Here the CDR3 reads CSVGSYGSYEQYF. For the CDR3, the DNA is TGCAGCGTTGGGTCGTATGGATCCTACGAGCAGTACTTC.

The table lists this clonotype with a few counts. V gene TRBV11-2 combines with J gene TRBJ2-7; 10 nucleotides agree with TRBD1. Losses at the gene ends were 5 bases for V and 7 bases for J; bases not matched to a gene: 17. CDR3 length: 17 residues. The germline V gene encodes CDR1 SGHAT and CDR2 FQNNGV. The CDR3 region has the DNA TGTGCCAGCAGCCGTCCCGGGACAGGGGTAGTAAGAGGAGAGCAGTACTTC. Protein product: CASSRPGTGVVRGEQYF.

Concerning this clonotype: An end of the junction differs from the germline gene, which may be a read error. The V call is TRBV7-9, the J call TRBJ2-1; unclear D gene. CDR3 length equals 13 residues. Germline CDR1 SEHNR, CDR2 FQNEAQ (reference sequence). CDR3 DNA: TGTGCCGGCAGCTTAGGAAGGTGGGGTGAGCAGTTCTTC. Translated: CAGSLGRWGEQFF.

The chain employs TRBV4-3 and TRBJ1-4, with D perhaps TRBD1 (5 bases). The germline gives CDR1 LGHNA, CDR2 YSLEER. This CDR3 contains 15 residues. V lost 3 bases to trimming and J lost 5 bases, with 13 bases between them. The CDR3 DNA reads TGCGCCAGCAGCCAGAGTACCGGGGCAAATGAAAAACTGTTTTTT. Translated, it gives CASSQSTGANEKLFF.

This sequence joins TRBV7-3 and TRBJ2-3, with TRBD2 matching over 7 bases. V gave up 6 bases and J gave up 2 bases; unmatched junction bases: 5. The germline CDR1 and CDR2 sequences are SGHTA and FQGTGA. This CDR3 region has 14 residues. CDR3 sequence reads: CASRPGGNTDTQYF. The CDR3 nucleotides read TGTGCCAGCAGGCCCGGGGGGAACACAGATACGCAGTATTTT.

This clonotype was picked up a small number of times. This sequence joins TRBV7-9 and TRBJ1-3; perhaps TRBD1 as D (6 bases). CDR3 length: 18 residues. Trimming took off 1 base at V and 3 bases at J, with 19 bases between the two ends. Germline-derived CDR1 and CDR2 are SEHNR and FQNEAQ (reference sequence). The CDR3 region is CASSLVSHRDTVGNTIYF. CDR3 DNA: TGTGCCAGCAGCTTAGTTAGTCACCGGGACACAGTTGGAAACACCATATATTTT. Full variable domain (rest looked up from reference TRBV7-9 and TRBJ1-3): DTGVSQNPRHKITKRGQNVTFRCDPISEHNRLYWYRQTLGQGPEFLTYFQNEAQLEKSRLLSDRFSAERPKGSFSTLEIQRTEQGDSAMYLCASSLVSHRDTVGNTIYFGEGSWLTVV.

This clonotype came up many times. The chain combines TRBV6-5 with TRBJ2-7; D not certain. This CDR3 spans 14 amino acids. Germline values: CDR1 MNHEY, CDR2 SVGAGI. Between the trimmed V and J ends, which lost 4 bases and 1 base, there was a span of 11 bases. DNA for the CDR3: TGTGCCAGCAGTTTCGGAGATACATCCTACGAGCAGTACTTC. Its translation: CASSFGDTSYEQYF.

This clonotype came up a few times. The chain employs TRBV12-3 or TRBV12-4 and TRBJ1-2; 7 nucleotides align to TRBD1. The CDR3 totals 13 residues. The V and J ends lost 6 bases and 8 bases, in that order; junction bases with no gene match: 9. In DNA, the CDR3 is TGTGCCAGCAGAGACGGACAGGATGGGGGCTACACCTTC. This gives the protein CASRDGQDGGYTF.

The V gene is TRBV2, the J gene TRBJ2-2, with 10 bases that match TRBD2. Germline V gene data show CDR1 as SNHLY and CDR2 as FYNNEI. J was trimmed by 2 bases and V by 2 bases; bases with no gene match: 8. This CDR3 contains 18 residues. The CDR3 region has the DNA TGTGCCAGCAGTGAATGGCTAGCGGGAGCGCTTAACACCGGGGAGCTGTTTTTT. This encodes CASSEWLAGALNTGELFF.

The rearrangement joins TRBV28 to TRBJ2-5; 9 bases fit TRBD2. Germline V lookup: CDR1 MDHEN, CDR2 SYDVKM. The junction had 26 bases not matched to a gene; V was cut back by 2 bases and J by 13 bases. This CDR3 comprises 19 residues. Written as DNA, the CDR3 is TGTGCCAGCAGTTTAAATGCTGCGCGCGGGGGGGCCCAGGGAGACCCAGGGTACTTC. Protein: CASSLNAARGGAQGDPGYF.

This clonotype has more than one count but fewer than ten. This chain connects TRBV5-1 to TRBJ2-7; 7 bases match TRBD1. The CDR3 length is 14 residues. Germline V gene lookup returns CDR1 SGHRS and CDR2 YFSETQ. With V trimmed by 3 bases and J by 4 bases, 7 bases remained unmatched. The CDR3 region has the DNA TGCGCCAGCAGCTACCGGACAGGAAGGTACGAGCAGTACTTC. This gives the protein CASSYRTGRYEQYF.

In the case of this clonotype: This may be a read error: a much more frequent sequence differs by one nucleotide. This chain joins TRBV6-6 and TRBJ2-7; 9 positions agree with TRBD2. The V gene's germline CDR1 is MNHNY and CDR2 SVGAGI (reference sequence). The CDR3 length is 12 residues. DNA for the CDR3: TGTGCCTGCAGTCTGACTAGCGGCGAGCAGTACTTC. Residues: CACSLTSGEQYF.

This clonotype was recorded a few times. This chain connects TRBV7-2 to TRBJ1-5, with unresolved D. Trimming left V 3 bases short and J 5 bases short, with 11 bases between. Germline V CDR1 and CDR2: SGHTA, FQGNSA. The CDR3 loop spans 14 amino acids. The CDR3: CASSFNWEDQPQHF. CDR3 bases: TGTGCCAGCAGCTTTAACTGGGAGGATCAGCCCCAGCATTTT.

The chain couples TRBV20-1 to TRBJ2-2, with D unclear. The CDR3 is 16 residues long. The V end was cut by 5 bases, the J end by 1 base, with 17 bases between. CDR1 and CDR2 (germline): DFQATT, SNEGSKA (reference sequence). The DNA of the CDR3 is TGCAGTGCTCCCATACCGGGTATGGGGAACACCGGGGAGCTGTTTTTT. This translates into CSAPIPGMGNTGELFF.

V usage is TRBV2 and J usage is TRBJ2-4; a weak D match, TRBD1 (6 bases). The J call may be wrong; the DNA end is better matched by TRBJ2-7. CDR3 length equals 14 residues. In germline, CDR1 is SNHLY, CDR2 FYNNEI. This CDR3 is CASSGNGQNPEQYF. The CDR3 region has the DNA TGTGCCAGCAGTGGGAACGGACAGAACCCCGAGCAGTACTTC.

The sample holds many counts of this clonotype. V is TRBV29-1 and J is TRBJ2-7; a weak D match, TRBD2 (6 bases). Germline V gives CDR1 SQVTM, CDR2 ANQGSEA. V was shortened by 6 bases and J by 1 base, with 7 bases between the two germline ends. CDR3 length: 11 residues. The CDR3 here is CSVGTSYEQYF. CDR3 nucleotides: TGCAGCGTGGGGACTTCCTACGAGCAGTACTTC.